This T cell receptor beta chain was recorded in a study of T cells after yellow fever vaccination. Whole-study context: It was SMART-Seq v4 Ultra Low Input that prepared the fractions with low cell numbers. General study results and limits: Sorted repertoires could include abundant contaminating clonotypes from bulk cells. After the booster, approximately 95% of CD4 and around nine tenths of CD8 primary-response clones were re-detected.

5'RACE template switching generated TCR cDNA, adding a universal primer site and UMIs. TCRdb redid the calling of the 5' RACE reads with MiXCR, one entry per CDR3 protein. Of 500,000 to 650,000 distinct CDR3 sequences listed, 9% to 15% were seen once; the top ten hold 14% to 15%. This clonotype was counted only a few times. Antigen: not known. The receptor was isolated from a man between 25 and 39 years old who received the YFV17D yellow fever vaccine. Sample: PBMCs, taken on the day of the yellow fever booster vaccination.

CDR3 nucleotide sequence: TGTGCCAGCAGCCCGACATATGGAAACACCATATATTTT. Its protein is CASSPTYGNTIYF. The chain links TRBV3-1 to TRBJ1-3; D is undetermined. Germline V lookup: CDR1 LGHDT, CDR2 YNNKEL (reference sequence). CDR3 length: 13 amino acids. Deletions cut 4 bases from V and 3 bases from J, with 7 bases between.